The rows below give T cell receptor beta chains drawn from one sample of a study of shared clonotypes between healthy human individuals. Repertoires were generated with immunoSEQ multiplex PCR, while TCRdb's copy carries only in-frame clones and drops some. The data contain about 1 million clones, under 80% of them singletons. Sequencing was done on a sample of memory CD4+ T cells sorted from blood. These receptor sequences come from a man between 18 and 35 years old in good health. The CDR3 runs from the conserved cysteine through the conserved F or W. The D gene is left open where the match is weak. Only part of the rows carry a size: once, few, many, or a class if the clone is expanded.

V	J	D	size	CDR3	DNA
TRBV11-2	TRBJ2-2	.	.	CASRRPNTGELFF	TGTGCCAGCAGAAGACCAAACACCGGGGAGCTGTTTTTT
TRBV6-5	TRBJ2-7	.	once	CASGRIYEQYF	TGTGCCAGCGGGAGGATCTACGAGCAGTACTTC
TRBV7-2	TRBJ2-1	TRBD2	.	CASSLVGTSVDYEQFF	TGTGCCAGCAGCTTAGTGGGGACTAGCGTAGACTATGAGCAGTTCTTC
TRBV23-1	TRBJ1-1	TRBD1	many	CASSGQVNTEAFF	TGCGCCAGCTCAGGACAGGTCAACACTGAAGCTTTCTTT
TRBV4-3	TRBJ1-1	.	few	CASSQGPNTEAFF	TGCGCCAGCAGCCAGGGGCCGAACACTGAAGCTTTCTTT
TRBV5-1	TRBJ2-1	TRBD1	few	CASSLPRGNEQFF	TGCGCCAGCAGCTTGCCCAGGGGGAATGAGCAGTTCTTC
TRBV18	TRBJ2-7	.	.	CASSPESGSLAYEQYF	TGTGCCAGCTCACCAGAGAGCGGGTCATTAGCCTACGAGCAGTACTTC
TRBV11-1	TRBJ2-7	.	.	CASSLGYQSNEQYF	TGTGCCAGCAGCTTAGGGTATCAGTCCAACGAGCAGTACTTC
TRBV28	TRBJ1-2	.	.	CASSSGQIFNYGYTF	TGTGCCAGCAGTTCTGGACAGATCTTTAACTATGGCTACACCTTC
TRBV5-1	TRBJ2-7	.	.	CASSLGQSTYEQYF	TGCGCCAGCAGCTTGGGACAGTCGACCTACGAGCAGTACTTC
TRBV30	TRBJ2-7	TRBD1	once	CAWDRGQYEQYF	TGTGCCTGGGACAGGGGGCAATACGAGCAGTACTTC
TRBV9	TRBJ1-6	TRBD1	.	CASSPLEGASYNSPLHF	TGTGCCAGCAGCCCTCTGGAGGGGGCGTCGTATAATTCACCCCTCCACTTT
TRBV6-6	TRBJ2-7	TRBD1	.	CASSDSGTGQVQYF	TGTGCCAGCAGTGACTCCGGGACAGGGCAGGTGCAGTACTTC
TRBV5-1	TRBJ2-1	TRBD2	.	CASSLDLGLAGAPARPEQFF	TGCGCCAGCAGCTTGGACCTGGGGCTAGCGGGGGCCCCCGCTAGACCGGAGCAGTTCTTC
TRBV5-6	TRBJ1-2	TRBD1	.	CASSPTGANYGYTF	TGTGCCAGCAGCCCGACAGGGGCTAACTATGGCTACACCTTC
TRBV9	TRBJ2-7	TRBD1	few	CASSVGTGFNYEQYF	TGTGCCAGCAGCGTAGGGACAGGGTTCAATTACGAGCAGTACTTC
TRBV5-1	TRBJ2-5	.	.	CASSFQAGETQYF	TGCGCCAGCAGCTTCCAGGCGGGAGAGACCCAGTACTTC
TRBV5-6	TRBJ2-2	TRBD1	.	CASSLGDRDTGELFF	TGTGCCAGCAGCTTGGGGGACAGGGATACCGGGGAGCTGTTTTTT
TRBV13	TRBJ1-6	.	.	CASSAGIEAGSYNSPLHF	TGTGCCAGCAGCGCGGGGATCGAAGCGGGGTCCTATAATTCACCCCTCCACTTT
TRBV10-3	TRBJ2-1	.	.	CAISERYNEQFF	TGTGCCATCAGTGAGAGGTACAATGAGCAGTTCTTC
TRBV7-2	TRBJ2-5	.	few	CASSLGGLATQYF	TGTGCCAGCAGCTTAGGGGGTCTTGCGACCCAGTACTTC
TRBV18	TRBJ2-3	TRBD2	.	CASSPLGTSGVTDTQYF	TGTGCCAGCTCACCACTCGGGACTAGCGGGGTCACAGATACGCAGTATTTT
TRBV5-4	TRBJ2-5	.	once	CASSLERSAQETQYF	TGTGCCAGCAGCTTGGAGCGTTCAGCCCAAGAGACCCAGTACTTC
TRBV27	TRBJ2-7	TRBD2	.	CASSLSNLAGLGEQYF	TGTGCCAGCAGTTTATCGAACCTAGCGGGGTTGGGCGAGCAGTACTTC
TRBV7-2	TRBJ1-5	TRBD1	.	CASSSGTGSFSNQPQHF	TGTGCCAGCAGCTCCGGGACAGGGAGTTTTAGCAATCAGCCCCAGCATTTT
TRBV30	TRBJ1-6	.	.	CAWSPPAGPSGGSPLHF	TGTGCCTGGAGTCCCCCGGCGGGACCCTCGGGGGGTTCACCCCTCCACTTT
TRBV7-2	TRBJ2-7	.	.	CASSRRDGSYEQYF	TGTGCCAGCAGCAGGAGAGATGGTTCCTACGAGCAGTACTTC
TRBV28	TRBJ2-2	TRBD2	.	CASSLRGSGTGELFF	TGTGCCAGCAGTTTACGCGGGAGTGGGACCGGGGAGCTGTTTTTT
TRBV7-2	TRBJ2-5	.	.	CASSSDGGETQYF	TGTGCCAGCAGCTCTGACGGCGGAGAGACCCAGTACTTC
TRBV7-9	TRBJ2-7	.	.	CASSSEMPQTLRGSYEQYF	TGTGCCAGCAGCTCGGAAATGCCCCAAACCCTGAGGGGCTCCTACGAGCAGTACTTC
TRBV5-4	TRBJ1-2	.	.	CASRPDTSAKYGYTF	TGTGCCAGCAGACCTGACACCAGTGCTAAGTATGGCTACACCTTC
TRBV4-1	TRBJ2-1	TRBD2	.	CASSQDRTPGLAGGLKFF	TGCGCCAGCAGCCAAGATCGGACTCCGGGACTAGCGGGGGGGCTGAAGTTCTTC
TRBV28	TRBJ1-2	.	few	CASSSQSRGYTF	TGTGCCAGCAGTTCACAGTCTCGGGGCTACACCTTC
TRBV7-9	TRBJ2-3	.	.	CASSARASTDTQYF	TGTGCCAGCAGCGCAAGGGCCTCAACAGATACGCAGTATTTT
TRBV25-1	TRBJ2-3	TRBD2	.	CASSEGLGGTQYF	TGTGCCAGCAGTGAGGGCCTCGGGGGGACGCAGTATTTT
TRBV7-2	TRBJ2-1	TRBD2	once	CASSPGTSGSNEQFF	TGTGCCAGCAGCCCCGGGACTAGCGGGAGCAATGAGCAGTTCTTC
TRBV5-1	TRBJ2-7	.	.	CASSSEAGKLGQYF	TGCGCCAGCAGCTCCGAGGCAGGGAAACTTGGGCAGTACTTC
TRBV5-1	TRBJ2-5	.	.	CASSPNPGTQSPGTQYF	TGCGCCAGCAGCCCAAACCCCGGGACTCAATCCCCGGGGACCCAGTACTTC
TRBV2	TRBJ2-7	.	once	CASQGQKYEQYF	TGTGCCAGCCAAGGGCAGAAGTACGAGCAGTACTTC
TRBV9	TRBJ2-5	.	.	CASSAYGRETQYF	TGTGCCAGCAGCGCGTACGGCCGGGAGACCCAGTACTTC
TRBV4-1	TRBJ2-3	.	.	CASTPLADTQYF	TGCGCCAGCACCCCCCTCGCAGATACGCAGTATTTT
TRBV11-2	TRBJ2-5	.	.	CASSLDGEETQYF	TGTGCCAGCAGCTTAGATGGGGAGGAGACCCAGTACTTC
TRBV2	TRBJ1-4	TRBD1	.	CASSWTGVGEKLFF	TGTGCCAGCAGTTGGACAGGGGTAGGGGAAAAACTGTTTTTT
TRBV4-1	TRBJ1-1	.	.	CASSQTGIFMNTEAFF	TGCGCCAGCAGTCAAACAGGGATCTTCATGAACACTGAAGCTTTCTTT
TRBV5-1	TRBJ2-3	TRBD1	few	CASGTGQGTQYF	TGCGCCAGCGGCACAGGACAGGGAACACAGTATTTT
TRBV28	TRBJ1-2	TRBD1	few	CASSPQTGGFYGYTF	TGTGCCAGCAGTCCACAGACAGGGGGCTTCTATGGCTACACCTTC
TRBV4-1	TRBJ2-1	.	.	CASSQDGGGTYNEQFF	TGCGCCAGCAGCCAAGATGGCGGCGGTACCTACAATGAGCAGTTCTTC
TRBV29-1	TRBJ2-3	TRBD2	.	CSVDSPSGRGVDTQYF	TGCAGCGTTGACTCCCCTAGCGGGAGGGGGGTAGATACGCAGTATTTT
TRBV11-2	TRBJ2-6	.	.	CASSVGSGANVLTF	TGTGCCAGCAGCGTCGGTTCTGGGGCCAACGTCCTGACTTTC
TRBV6-5	TRBJ2-1	.	.	CASSYGRREYEQFF	TGTGCCAGCAGTTACGGCAGACGGGAGTATGAGCAGTTCTTC
TRBV18	TRBJ2-7	.	once	CASSPPSQLYEQYF	TGTGCCAGCTCACCACCGTCTCAGCTCTACGAGCAGTACTTC